This is a list of T cell receptor beta chains from one sample in a study of tumor and adjacent non-tumor tissue in lung cancer. MiXCR, run by TCRdb on the multiplex PCR reads, gives a single entry per CDR3 protein. This sample has tens of thousands of distinct CDR3 sequences, with about 72% found just once. The material sequenced was lung tumor tissue. The receptors shown here come from a man aged 55 to 69 with non-small cell lung cancer. The CDR3 runs from the conserved cysteine through the conserved F or W. The D gene is left open where the match is weak. Only part of the rows carry a size: once, few, many, or a class if the clone is expanded.

J | size | D | V | DNA | CDR3
TRBJ2-5 | - | - | TRBV5-6 | TGTGCCAGCAGCTGGGCCGGGGGACAAGAGTCCCAGTACTTC | CASSWAGGQESQYF
TRBJ1-3 | many | - | TRBV4-3 | TGCGCCAGCAGCCAATTCCTTCGACGGTCCTCTGGAAACACCATATATTTT | CASSQFLRRSSGNTIYF
TRBJ2-5 | - | - | TRBV30 | TGTGCCATAACAGGGACAAACAAAGAGACCCAGTACTTC | CAITGTNKETQYF
TRBJ2-1 | - | - | TRBV29-1 | TGCAGCGCTTTTGGGCAGGGGGGATATCGGGCATACAATGAGCAGTTCTTC | CSAFGQGGYRAYNEQFF
TRBJ2-1 | - | - | TRBV11-2 | TGTGCCAGCAACCCCCCCCGGAGTAGCTCCTACAATGATCAGTTCTTC | CASNPPRSSSYNDQFF
TRBJ1-6 | - | - | TRBV5-6 | TGTGCCAGGAGCTTGCTAGATTATAATTCACTCCTCCACTTT | CARSLLDYNSLLHF
TRBJ2-5 | many | - | TRBV29-1 | TGCAGCGTTGCTCAAGAGACCCAGTACTTC | CSVAQETQYF
TRBJ1-2 | few | - | TRBV4-2 | TGTGCCAGAAGCCAAGATATCGTGCCGTTGTACTACGCCTTC | CARSQDIVPLYYAF
TRBJ2-3 | many | - | TRBV29-1 | TGCAGCGTTGATCCGGGGACAGATACGCAGTATTTT | CSVDPGTDTQYF
TRBJ1-5 | - | TRBD1 | TRBV5-1 | TGCGCCAGCAGCTTGGGGACAGGGGAGCAGCCCCAGCATTTT | CASSLGTGEQPQHF
TRBJ2-1 | many | - | TRBV29-1 | TGCAGCGTTGTAACCCCCGGGGGCTCCCCTAACAATGAGCAGTTCTTC | CSVVTPGGSPNNEQFF
TRBJ2-3 | - | TRBD1 | TRBV20-1 | TGCAGTGCTAGACGGACAGGGAAGACAGATACGCAGTATTTT | CSARRTGKTDTQYF
TRBJ1-6 | few | - | TRBV28 | TGTGCCAGCAGTCCCACGAGCAGGGTACGCTCACCCCTCCACTTT | CASSPTSRVRSPLHF
TRBJ2-2 | - | - | TRBV6-5 | TGCGCCAGTAGTGACAGGAGGCTAACCGGGGAGCTGTTTTTT | CASSDRRLTGELFF
TRBJ2-7 | - | - | TRBV29-1 | TGCAGCGCAGAGGAGGGGGGCTACGAGCAGTACTTC | CSAEEGGYEQYF
TRBJ2-2 | - | TRBD2 | TRBV29-1 | TGCAGCGTTGAAAGGGCGGGAGGGCCTGGCGGGGAGCTGTTTTTT | CSVERAGGPGGELFF
TRBJ2-3 | many | - | TRBV5-1 | TGCGCCAGCAGCCTAAGGCCGGCAGATACGCAGTATTTT | CASSLRPADTQYF
TRBJ1-6 | once | - | TRBV11-2 | TGTGCCACCCGCGGGGCGTATAATTCACCCCTCCACTTT | CATRGAYNSPLHF
TRBJ2-3 | many | - | TRBV6-6 | TGTGCCAGCAGAGGGACCCCAACGGTGGCAGATACGCAGTATTTT | CASRGTPTVADTQYF
TRBJ2-7 | - | - | TRBV4-1 | TGCGCCAGCAGCCAAGAGAGCCTCTACGAGCAGTGCTTC | CASSQESLYEQCF
TRBJ2-4 | medium-sized | - | TRBV6-1 | TGTGCCAGCAGTGATTTCACTTTTCAGTACTTC | CASSDFTFQYF
TRBJ1-1 | - | - | TRBV6-5 | TGTGCCAGCAGTAACGGGGGCAAGGGCACTGGAGCTTTTTTT | CASSNGGKGTGAFF
TRBJ2-7 | - | - | TRBV12-3/TRBV12-4 | TGTGCTAGCAGTTTAGGAACGGGCTCCTACAAGCAGTACTTC | CASSLGTGSYKQYF
TRBJ1-1 | few | TRBD1 | TRBV13 | TGTGCCAGCAGCAGGGACAGCACCATGAACACTGAAGCTTTCTTT | CASSRDSTMNTEAFF
TRBJ1-2 | - | - | TRBV4-1 | TGCGCCAGCAGCCCCCTGGATTTTAACTATGGCTACACCTTC | CASSPLDFNYGYTF
TRBJ1-1 | - | - | TRBV6-2/TRBV6-3 | TGTGCCAGCCTGGGGACTGCTAGGACTGAAACTTTCTTT | CASLGTARTETFF
TRBJ1-2 | - | - | TRBV20-1 | TGCAGTGCTAGAGCCCCTACCGGGACAAGGACTGGCTACACCTTC | CSARAPTGTRTGYTF
TRBJ2-2 | many | TRBD2 | TRBV6-2/TRBV6-3 | TGTGCCTGCCTGGGACTAGCGGTTACCGGGGAGCTGTTTTTT | CACLGLAVTGELFF
TRBJ2-7 | - | TRBD2 | TRBV4-1 | TGCGCCACCAGCCAAGATCTGGGGGGGTCCTACGAGCAGTACTTC | CATSQDLGGSYEQYF
TRBJ2-1 | - | TRBD2 | TRBV6-1 | TGTGCCAGCAGTGAAGAGGCGGGAGGGCTGAATGAGCAGTTCTTC | CASSEEAGGLNEQFF
TRBJ2-2 | - | - | TRBV5-4 | TGTGCCAGCAGCTTGGAGGCAGGGGTAAACACCGGGGAGCTGTTCTTT | CASSLEAGVNTGELFF
TRBJ2-4 | many | TRBD2 | TRBV5-1 | TGCGCCAGCAGCTTGGGGGACTACGGAAACATTCAGTACTTC | CASSLGDYGNIQYF
TRBJ2-5 | - | - | TRBV20-1 | TGCAGTGCTAGAGATCTGGCTAGCCCACAAGTGACCCAGTACTTC | CSARDLASPQVTQYF
TRBJ2-3 | - | - | TRBV12-3/TRBV12-4 | TGTACCGGCAGTTTACATGGTGTAGATACGCAGTATTTT | CTGSLHGVDTQYF
TRBJ2-1 | - | - | TRBV11-3 | TGTGCCAGCAGCTCCAGGAGGGGGAGGCTCTACAATGAGCAGTTCTTC | CASSSRRGRLYNEQFF
TRBJ2-1 | - | TRBD2 | TRBV5-1 | TGCACCAGCAGCTTTCTAGCGGGAGTCAACAATGAGAAGTTCTTC | CTSSFLAGVNNEKFF
TRBJ2-5 | few | TRBD1 | TRBV5-1 | TGCGCCAGCATGCCGGGACAGGGGGATAGCGAGACCCAGTACTTC | CASMPGQGDSETQYF
TRBJ2-5 | - | - | TRBV20-1 | TGCAGTGTTAACGTAACGGGAGAGTTTAAGACCCAGTACTTC | CSVNVTGEFKTQYF
TRBJ1-6 | - | - | TRBV11-3 | TGTGCCAACAGTTTAGAGACAGGAAGGAGTTCACCCCTCCACTTT | CANSLETGRSSPLHF
TRBJ2-2 | medium-sized | - | TRBV5-4 | TGTGCCAGCAGCTTCCGGGCGAACACCGGGGAGCTGTTTTTT | CASSFRANTGELFF
TRBJ2-2 | many | TRBD1 | TRBV12-3/TRBV12-4 | TGTGCCAGCAGTGCCGGGACAGGGGTTGGCACCGGGGAGCTGTTTTTT | CASSAGTGVGTGELFF
TRBJ1-5 | - | TRBD1 | TRBV6-6 | TGTGCTAGCAGTTACCCTGGACAGGGGCTCAATCAGCACCAGCATTTT | CASSYPGQGLNQHQHF
TRBJ2-1 | - | TRBD2 | TRBV7-9 | TGTGCCAGCAACCGAGTAGCGGGGACCAGGGGTGAGCAGTTCTTC | CASNRVAGTRGEQFF
TRBJ2-7 | - | - | TRBV20-1 | TGCAGTGCCGAACCCGACTTGTACCCCGAGCGGTACTTC | CSAEPDLYPERYF
TRBJ2-5 | - | - | TRBV12-5 | TGTGCTAATGGAATATGGTCGGGATTGCGAGAGACCCAGTACTTC | CANGIWSGLRETQYF
TRBJ2-2 | many | TRBD2 | TRBV6-2/TRBV6-3 | TGTGCCAGCAGCTGGACTAGCGGGAGTGTCGGGGAGCTGTTTTTT | CASSWTSGSVGELFF
TRBJ2-3 | many | TRBD2 | TRBV5-5 | TGTGCCAGCAGCTTGGGTACTAGCGGGAGCACAGATACGCAGTATTTT | CASSLGTSGSTDTQYF
TRBJ1-2 | - | - | TRBV6-1 | TGTGGCAGCAGTGATCGGGGGGGTAGGGGCCTCTATGGCTACACCTTC | CGSSDRGGRGLYGYTF
TRBJ2-2 | - | - | TRBV12-3/TRBV12-4 | TGTGCCAGCAGTTTAATCTGGGAACTGTTTTTC | CASSLIWELFF
TRBJ2-4 | - | - | TRBV11-1 | TGTACCAGCAGCTTAGGATCCAGCGGGTGCCTCAAAAACATTCAGTACTTC | CTSSLGSSGCLKNIQYF
TRBJ2-2 | - | - | TRBV4-3 | TGCGCCAGCAGCCAAGTTGGAGTAGGCACCGGGGAGCTGTTTTTT | CASSQVGVGTGELFF